This TCR beta chain is from a study of shared clonotypes between healthy human individuals. On this clone: Antigen specificity is unknown.

Whole-study findings and limits: The generation probabilities recorded for non-shared clonotypes fell below those of clonotypes shared by all four donors. The sharing of 5% to 6.5% of naive CD4 clonotypes was seen across several donors.

TCRdb's copy holds only in-frame clones and misses some; the assay was immunoSEQ multiplex PCR. The sample records more than 2,000,000 clones, over 90% being singletons. The TCR was taken from a man aged 18-30 years in good health. Some clones in this sample may be carry-over from other donors' samples. Material: naive CD4+ T cells from PBMCs. Subset indicated: CD45RA+ positively selected.

The CDR3 DNA is TGTGCCAGCAGCCCTTTGAGCATATCGAACACTGAAGCTTTCTTT. It encodes CASSPLSISNTEAFF. The V and J genes are TRBV6-5 and TRBJ1-1; unclear D gene. This CDR3 region has 15 residues. Germline lookup yields CDR1 MNHEY and CDR2 SVGAGI. Trimming stripped 6 bases from V and 1 base from J, with 15 bases between.